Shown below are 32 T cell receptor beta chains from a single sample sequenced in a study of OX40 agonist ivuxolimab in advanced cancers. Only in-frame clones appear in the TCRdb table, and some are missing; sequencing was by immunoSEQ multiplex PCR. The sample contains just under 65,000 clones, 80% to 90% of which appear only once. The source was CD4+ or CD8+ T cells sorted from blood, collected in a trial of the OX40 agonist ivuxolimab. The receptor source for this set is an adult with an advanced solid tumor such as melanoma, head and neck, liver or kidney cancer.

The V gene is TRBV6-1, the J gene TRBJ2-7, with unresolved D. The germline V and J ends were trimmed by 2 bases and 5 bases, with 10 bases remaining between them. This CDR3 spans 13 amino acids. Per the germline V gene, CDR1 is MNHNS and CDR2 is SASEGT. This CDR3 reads CASSEIGIDEQYF. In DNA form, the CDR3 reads TGTGCCAGCAGTGAAATAGGCATTGACGAGCAGTACTTC.

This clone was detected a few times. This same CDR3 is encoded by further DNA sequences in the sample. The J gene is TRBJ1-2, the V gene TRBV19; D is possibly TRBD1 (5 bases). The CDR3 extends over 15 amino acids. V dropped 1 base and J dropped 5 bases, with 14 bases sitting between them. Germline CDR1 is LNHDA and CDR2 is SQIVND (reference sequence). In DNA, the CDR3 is TGTGCCAGTAGTATAGCCCGGGGACCATCATATGGCTACACCTTC. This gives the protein CASSIARGPSYGYTF.

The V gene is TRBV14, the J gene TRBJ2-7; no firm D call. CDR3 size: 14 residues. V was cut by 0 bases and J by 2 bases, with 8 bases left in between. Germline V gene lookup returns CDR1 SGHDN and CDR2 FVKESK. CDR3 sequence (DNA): TGTGCCAGCAGCCAAGATGCTAGGACCTACGAGCAGTACTTC. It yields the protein CASSQDARTYEQYF. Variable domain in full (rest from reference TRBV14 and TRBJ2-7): EAGVTQFPSHSVIEKGQTVTLRCDPISGHDNLYWYRRVMGKEIKFLLHFVKESKQDESGMPNNRFLAERTGGTYSTLKVQPAELEDSGVYFCASSQDARTYEQYFGPGTRLTVT.

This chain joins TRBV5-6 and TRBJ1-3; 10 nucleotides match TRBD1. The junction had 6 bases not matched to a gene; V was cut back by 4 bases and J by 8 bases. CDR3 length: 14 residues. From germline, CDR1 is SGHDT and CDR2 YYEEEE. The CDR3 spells CASSIGQGGHTIYF. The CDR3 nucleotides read TGTGCCAGCAGCATCGGACAGGGGGGGCACACCATATATTTT.

This chain's CDR3 is CATSRVPGRTGSGTGELFF. In nucleotides, the CDR3 is TGTGCCACCAGCAGAGTGCCCGGACGGACAGGGTCGGGCACCGGGGAGCTGTTTTTT. V and J are TRBV15 and TRBJ2-2; 8 positions match TRBD1. V shed 1 base and J 4 bases; nucleotides not matched to a gene: 14. This CDR3 spans 19 amino acids. CDR1 and CDR2 from the germline V gene are LNHNV and YYDKDF (reference sequence).

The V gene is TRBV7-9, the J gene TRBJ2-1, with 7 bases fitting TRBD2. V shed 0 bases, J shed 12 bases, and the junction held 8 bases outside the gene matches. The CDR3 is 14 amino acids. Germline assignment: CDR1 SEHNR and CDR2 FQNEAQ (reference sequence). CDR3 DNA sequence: TGTGCCAGCAGCTTAGCGCGGGACTATGGGAGGCAGTTCTTC. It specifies CASSLARDYGRQFF.

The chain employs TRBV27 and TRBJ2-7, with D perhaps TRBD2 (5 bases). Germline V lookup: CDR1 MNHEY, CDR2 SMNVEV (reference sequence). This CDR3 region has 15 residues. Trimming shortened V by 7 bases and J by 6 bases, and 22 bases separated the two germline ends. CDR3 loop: CASMRTHEGPREQYF. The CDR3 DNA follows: TGTGCCAGCATGAGGACCCACGAGGGCCCCCGCGAGCAGTACTTC.

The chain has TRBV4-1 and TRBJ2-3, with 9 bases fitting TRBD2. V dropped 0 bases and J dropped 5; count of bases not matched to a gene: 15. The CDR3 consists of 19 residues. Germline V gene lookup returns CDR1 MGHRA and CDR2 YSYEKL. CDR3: CASSQDLASGTLRRDTQYF. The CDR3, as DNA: TGCGCCAGCAGCCAAGATCTGGCTAGCGGGACCCTCCGGAGAGATACGCAGTATTTT.

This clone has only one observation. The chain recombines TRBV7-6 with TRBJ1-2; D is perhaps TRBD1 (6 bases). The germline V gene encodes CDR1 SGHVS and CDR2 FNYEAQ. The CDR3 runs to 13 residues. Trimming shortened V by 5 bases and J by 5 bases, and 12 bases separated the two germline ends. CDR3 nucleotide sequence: TGTGCCAGCAGCATTGGACAGTTTTATGGCTACACCTTC. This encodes CASSIGQFYGYTF.

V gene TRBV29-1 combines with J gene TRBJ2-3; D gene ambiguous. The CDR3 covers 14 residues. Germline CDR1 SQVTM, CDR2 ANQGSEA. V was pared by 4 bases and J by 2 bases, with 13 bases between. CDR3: CSVVPILNTDTQYF. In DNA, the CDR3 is TGCAGCGTTGTGCCTATCCTAAACACAGATACGCAGTATTTT.

CDR3 DNA: TGTGCCAGCAGCCCTATATGGTTGGGAGAGACCCAGTACTTC. Protein product: CASSPIWLGETQYF. The chain links TRBV7-9 to TRBJ2-5; the D is unclear. The CDR3 totals 14 residues. Trimming took off 5 bases at V and 4 bases at J, with 14 bases between the two ends. CDR1 is SEHNR, CDR2 FQNEAQ, per germline (reference sequence).

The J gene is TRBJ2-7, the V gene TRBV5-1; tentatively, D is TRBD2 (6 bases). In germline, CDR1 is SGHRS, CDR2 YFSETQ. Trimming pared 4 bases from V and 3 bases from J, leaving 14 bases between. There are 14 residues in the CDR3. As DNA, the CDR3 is TGCGCCAGCAGCCCCTCCGGGACTCACTACGAGCAGTACTTC. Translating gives CASSPSGTHYEQYF.

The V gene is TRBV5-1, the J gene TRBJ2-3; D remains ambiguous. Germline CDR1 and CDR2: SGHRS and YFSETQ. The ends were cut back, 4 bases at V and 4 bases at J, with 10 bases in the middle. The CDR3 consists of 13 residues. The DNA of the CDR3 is TGCGCCAGCAGCCCCGGCCCGGCAGATACGCAGTATTTT. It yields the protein CASSPGPADTQYF.

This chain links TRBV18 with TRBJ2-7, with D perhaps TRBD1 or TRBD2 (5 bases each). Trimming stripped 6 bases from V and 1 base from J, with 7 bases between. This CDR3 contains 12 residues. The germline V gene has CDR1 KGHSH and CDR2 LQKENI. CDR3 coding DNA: TGTGCCAGCTCCGAGGGGTCCTACGAGCAGTACTTC. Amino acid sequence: CASSEGSYEQYF. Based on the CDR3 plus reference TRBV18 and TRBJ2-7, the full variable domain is NAGVMQNPRHLVRRRGQEARLRCSPMKGHSHVYWYRQLPEEGLKFMVYLQKENIIDESGMPKERFSAEFPKEGPSILRIQQVVRGDSAAYFCASSEGSYEQYFGPGTRLTVT.

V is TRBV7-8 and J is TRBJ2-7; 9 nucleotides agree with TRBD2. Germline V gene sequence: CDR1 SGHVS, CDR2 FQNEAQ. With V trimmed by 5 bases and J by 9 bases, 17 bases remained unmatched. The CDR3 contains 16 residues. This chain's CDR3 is CASSPWRSSGTWGQYF. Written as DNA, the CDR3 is TGTGCCAGCAGCCCATGGAGGTCTAGCGGGACCTGGGGGCAGTACTTC.

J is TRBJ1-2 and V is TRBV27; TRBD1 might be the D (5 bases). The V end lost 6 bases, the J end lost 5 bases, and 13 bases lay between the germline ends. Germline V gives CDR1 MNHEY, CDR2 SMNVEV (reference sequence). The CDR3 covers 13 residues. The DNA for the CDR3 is TGTGCCAGCAGGGGGGAGCAGGCGTATGGCTACACCTTC. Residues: CASRGEQAYGYTF.

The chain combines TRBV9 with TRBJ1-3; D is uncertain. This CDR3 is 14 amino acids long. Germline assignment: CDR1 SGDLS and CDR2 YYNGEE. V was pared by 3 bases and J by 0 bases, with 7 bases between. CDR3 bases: TGTGCCAGCAGCGCCGCAGACTCTGGAAACACCATATATTTT. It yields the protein CASSAADSGNTIYF.

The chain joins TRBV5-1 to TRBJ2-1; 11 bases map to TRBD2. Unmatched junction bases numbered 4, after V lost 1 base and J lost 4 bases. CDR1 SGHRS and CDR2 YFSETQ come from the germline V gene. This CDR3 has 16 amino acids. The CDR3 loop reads CASSLFLAGGYNEQFF. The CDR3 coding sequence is TGCGCCAGCAGCTTGTTTCTAGCGGGAGGTTACAATGAGCAGTTCTTC.

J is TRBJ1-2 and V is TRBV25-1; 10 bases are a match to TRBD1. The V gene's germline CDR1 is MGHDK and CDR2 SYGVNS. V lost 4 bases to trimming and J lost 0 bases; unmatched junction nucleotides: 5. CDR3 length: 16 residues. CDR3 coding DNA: TGTGCCAGCAGTGCTCCCGGGACAGGGGCTAACTATGGCTACACCTTC. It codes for CASSAPGTGANYGYTF.

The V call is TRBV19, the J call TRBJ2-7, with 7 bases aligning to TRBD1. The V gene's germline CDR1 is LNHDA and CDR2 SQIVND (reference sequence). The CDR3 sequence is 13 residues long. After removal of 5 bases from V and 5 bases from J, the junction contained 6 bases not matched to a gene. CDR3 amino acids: CASSHRGANEQYF. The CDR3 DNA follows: TGTGCCAGTAGTCACAGGGGAGCTAACGAGCAGTACTTC.

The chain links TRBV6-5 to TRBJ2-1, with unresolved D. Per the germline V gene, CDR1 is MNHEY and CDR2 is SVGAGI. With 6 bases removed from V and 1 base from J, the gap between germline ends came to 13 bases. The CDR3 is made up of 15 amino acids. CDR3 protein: CASSPLSPSYNEQFF. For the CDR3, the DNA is TGTGCCAGCAGCCCCTTGAGTCCATCCTACAATGAGCAGTTCTTC.

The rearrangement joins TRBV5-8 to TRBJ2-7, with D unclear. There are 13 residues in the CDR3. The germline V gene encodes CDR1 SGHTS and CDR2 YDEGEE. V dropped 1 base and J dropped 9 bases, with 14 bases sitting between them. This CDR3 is CASSLNPSSAQYF. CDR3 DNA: TGTGCCAGCAGCTTGAACCCCTCCTCAGCGCAGTACTTC. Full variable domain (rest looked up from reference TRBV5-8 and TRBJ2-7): EAGVTQSPTHLIKTRGQQATLRCSPISGHTSVYWYQQALGLGLQFLLWYDEGEERNRGNFPPRFSGRQFPNYSSELNVNALELEDSALYLCASSLNPSSAQYFGPGTRLTVT.

This CDR3 reads CASSEVLWGNEQFF. The CDR3, as DNA: TGTGCCAGCAGTGAGGTTTTATGGGGGAATGAGCAGTTCTTC. The chain couples TRBV2 to TRBJ2-1; D may be TRBD1 or TRBD2 (5 bases each). CDR1 and CDR2 (germline): SNHLY, FYNNEI. The CDR3 runs 14 residues. V dropped 3 bases and J dropped 7 bases, with 13 bases sitting between them.

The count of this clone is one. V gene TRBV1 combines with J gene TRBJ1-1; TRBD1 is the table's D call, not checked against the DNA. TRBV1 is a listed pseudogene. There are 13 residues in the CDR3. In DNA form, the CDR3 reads TGCACCAGGAGGACAGGGCCCCACACTGAAGCTTTCTTT. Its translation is CTRRTGPHTEAFF.

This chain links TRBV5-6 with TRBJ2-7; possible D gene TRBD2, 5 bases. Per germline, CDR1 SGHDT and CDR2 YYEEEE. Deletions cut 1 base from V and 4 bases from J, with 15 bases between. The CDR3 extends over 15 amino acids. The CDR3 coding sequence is TGTGCCAGCAGCTTGCTCGCCCGAGCGGTATACGAGCAGTACTTC. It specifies CASSLLARAVYEQYF.

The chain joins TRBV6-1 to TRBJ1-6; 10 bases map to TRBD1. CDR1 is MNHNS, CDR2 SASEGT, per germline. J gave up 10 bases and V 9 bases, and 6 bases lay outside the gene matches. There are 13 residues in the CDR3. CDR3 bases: TGTGCCAGTAACGACAGGGGGCAATCACCCCTCCACTTT. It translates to CASNDRGQSPLHF.

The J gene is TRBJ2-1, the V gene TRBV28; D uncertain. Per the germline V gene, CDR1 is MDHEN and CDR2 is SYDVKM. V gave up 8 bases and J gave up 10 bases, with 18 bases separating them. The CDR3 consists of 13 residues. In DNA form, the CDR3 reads TGTGCCAGCGGCGGCCGGCCAGGCAGGGAGCAGTTCTTC. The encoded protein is CASGGRPGREQFF.

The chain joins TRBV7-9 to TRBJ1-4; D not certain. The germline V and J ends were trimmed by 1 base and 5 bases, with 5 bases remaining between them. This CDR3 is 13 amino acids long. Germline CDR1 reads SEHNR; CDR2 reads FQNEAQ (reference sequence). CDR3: CASSLGGNEKLFF. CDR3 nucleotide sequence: TGTGCCAGCAGCTTAGGCGGGAATGAAAAACTGTTTTTT.

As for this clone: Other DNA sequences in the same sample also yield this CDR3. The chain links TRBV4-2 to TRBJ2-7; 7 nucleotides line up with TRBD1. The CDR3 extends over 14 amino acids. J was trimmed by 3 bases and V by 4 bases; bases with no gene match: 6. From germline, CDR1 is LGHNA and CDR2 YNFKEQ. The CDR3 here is CASSPGTEIYEQYF. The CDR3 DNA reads TGTGCCAGCAGCCCCGGGACAGAAATCTACGAGCAGTACTTC.

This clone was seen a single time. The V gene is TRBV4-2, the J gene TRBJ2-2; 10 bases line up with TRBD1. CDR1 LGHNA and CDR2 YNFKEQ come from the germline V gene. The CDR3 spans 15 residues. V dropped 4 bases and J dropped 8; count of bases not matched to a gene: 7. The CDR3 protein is CASSPMTGGLGELFF. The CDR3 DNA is TGTGCCAGCAGCCCGATGACAGGGGGCTTGGGGGAGCTGTTTTTT.

The CDR3 DNA reads TGTGCCAGCAGTGAACCTTGGGGGGGTGGAGACACCTTC. It is translated as CASSEPWGGGDTF. The chain links TRBV6-5 to TRBJ1-2; TRBD1 might be the D (5 bases). From germline, CDR1 is MNHEY and CDR2 SVGAGI. CDR3 length: 13 amino acids. Trimming pared 5 bases from V and 12 bases from J, leaving 19 bases between.

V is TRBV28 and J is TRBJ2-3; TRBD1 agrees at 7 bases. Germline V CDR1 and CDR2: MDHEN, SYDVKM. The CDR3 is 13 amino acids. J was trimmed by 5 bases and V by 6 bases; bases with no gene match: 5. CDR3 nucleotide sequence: TGTGCCAGCAGCTCCCCAGGGGGAGATACGCAGTATTTT. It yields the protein CASSSPGGDTQYF.